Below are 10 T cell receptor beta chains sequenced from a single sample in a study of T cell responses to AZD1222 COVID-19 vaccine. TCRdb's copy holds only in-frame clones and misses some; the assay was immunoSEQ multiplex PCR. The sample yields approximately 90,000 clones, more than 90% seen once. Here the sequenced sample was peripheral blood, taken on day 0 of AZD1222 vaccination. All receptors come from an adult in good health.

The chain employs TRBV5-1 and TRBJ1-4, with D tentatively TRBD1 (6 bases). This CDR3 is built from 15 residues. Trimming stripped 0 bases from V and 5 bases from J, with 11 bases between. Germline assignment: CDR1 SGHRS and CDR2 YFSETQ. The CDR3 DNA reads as TGCGCCAGCAGCTTGGAGGGACAAGGAAATGAAAAACTGTTTTTT. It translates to CASSLEGQGNEKLFF.

CDR3 residues: CASSVARAGNTEAFF. The CDR3, as DNA: TGTGCCAGCAGTGTAGCCAGGGCGGGAAATACTGAAGCTTTCTTT. V gene TRBV27 combines with J gene TRBJ1-1; possibly TRBD1 for D (5 bases). The CDR3 contains 15 residues. Germline V gene sequence: CDR1 MNHEY, CDR2 SMNVEV (reference sequence). Trimming cost V 5 bases and J 5 bases, with 18 bases left between them.

CDR3 loop: CASSPGQGNYGYTF. CDR3 DNA sequence: TGTGCCAGCAGCCCTGGACAGGGTAACTATGGCTACACCTTC. The rearrangement uses TRBV28 and TRBJ1-2; 8 positions agree with TRBD1. The CDR3 sequence is 14 residues long. Germline V lookup: CDR1 MDHEN, CDR2 SYDVKM. The trim removed 6 bases at V and 1 base at J, leaving 4 bases unmatched.

The CDR3 here is CASSQTGLSSGNTIYF. The CDR3 DNA sequence: TGCGCCAGCAGCCAAACAGGGTTGAGCTCTGGAAACACCATATATTTT. The V call is TRBV4-1, the J call TRBJ1-3; TRBD1 is a possible D gene (6 bases). V was clipped by 2 bases and J by 0 bases, with 11 bases between them. Germline CDR1 is MGHRA and CDR2 is YSYEKL. CDR3 size: 16 residues.

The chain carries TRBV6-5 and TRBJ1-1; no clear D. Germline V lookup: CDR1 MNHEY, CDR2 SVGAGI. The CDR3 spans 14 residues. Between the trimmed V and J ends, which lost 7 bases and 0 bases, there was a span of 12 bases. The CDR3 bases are TGTGCCAGCACCACGTCAGGTATGAACACTGAAGCTTTCTTT. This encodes CASTTSGMNTEAFF.

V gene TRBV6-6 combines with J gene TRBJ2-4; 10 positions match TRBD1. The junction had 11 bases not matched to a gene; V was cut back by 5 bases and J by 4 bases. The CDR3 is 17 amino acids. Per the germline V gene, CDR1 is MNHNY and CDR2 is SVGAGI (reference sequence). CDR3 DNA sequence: TGTGCCAGCAGTCCTCCGGGACAGGGGAGCGGGAAAAACATTCAGTACTTC. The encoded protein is CASSPPGQGSGKNIQYF.

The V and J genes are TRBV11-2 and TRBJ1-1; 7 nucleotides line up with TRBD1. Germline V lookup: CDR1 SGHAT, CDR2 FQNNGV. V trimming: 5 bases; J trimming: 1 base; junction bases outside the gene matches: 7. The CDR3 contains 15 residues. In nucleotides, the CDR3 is TGTGCCAGCAGCGCGAGGGGGCTCAAGAACACTGAAGCTTTCTTT. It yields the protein CASSARGLKNTEAFF.

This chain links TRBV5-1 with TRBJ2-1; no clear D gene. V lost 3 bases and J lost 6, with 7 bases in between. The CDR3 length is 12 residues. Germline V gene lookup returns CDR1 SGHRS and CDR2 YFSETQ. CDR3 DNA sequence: TGCGCCAGCAGCTCCAAAGGCAATGAGCAGTTCTTC. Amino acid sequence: CASSSKGNEQFF.

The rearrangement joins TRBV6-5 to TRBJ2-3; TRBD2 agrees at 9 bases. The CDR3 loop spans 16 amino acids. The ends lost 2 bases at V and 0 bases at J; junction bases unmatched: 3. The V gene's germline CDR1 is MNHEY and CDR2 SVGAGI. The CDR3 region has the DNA TGTGCCAGCAGTTACCAAAGCGGGGGGAGCACAGATACGCAGTATTTT. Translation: CASSYQSGGSTDTQYF.

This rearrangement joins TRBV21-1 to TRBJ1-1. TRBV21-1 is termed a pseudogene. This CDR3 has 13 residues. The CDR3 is CASSKQGGTEAFF. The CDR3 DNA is TGTGCCAGCAGCAAGCAGGGAGGCACTGAAGCTTTCTTT.